This TCR beta chain was sequenced for a study of T cell changes during pregnancy in multiple sclerosis. Sequenced by immunoSEQ multiplex PCR; TCRdb stores in-frame clones only, minus some. The sample has fewer than 40,000 clones; 89% are singletons. CDR1 and CDR2 (germline): MNHEY, SVGAGI. CDR3 length: 16 residues. Trimming shortened V by 0 bases and J by 8 bases, and 19 bases separated the two germline ends. The source was CD8+ T cells from peripheral blood mononuclear cells, collected in the second trimester of pregnancy. The receptor's source is a female donor with multiple sclerosis, enrolled in a pregnancy study. This sequence joins TRBV6-5 and TRBJ1-2; tentative D call: TRBD1 (5 bases). Here the CDR3 DNA reads TGTGCCAGCAGTTACTCCCCGACAGTGACCGTGGGGGGCTACACCTTC. It is translated as CASSYSPTVTVGGYTF.